Listed below are T cell receptor beta chains from one sample, sequenced in a study of a mutant IDH1 vaccine in newly diagnosed glioma. For these receptors, no antigen is known. The data were produced by immunoSEQ multiplex PCR, yet TCRdb's version contains in-frame clones alone and is incomplete. The table lists 30,000 to 35,000 clones, around 90% of them singletons. This material consisted of PBMCs, taken from a glioma patient whose treatment included an IDH1 peptide vaccine. The receptor source for this set is a man aged 18 to 29 with glioma. CDR3s include the opening cysteine and the closing phenylalanine or tryptophan.

j_gene,v_gene,CDR3aa
TRBJ2-7,TRBV7-2,CASSPSGTGGEQYF
TRBJ1-4,TRBV5-6,CASSLAPNEKLFF
TRBJ2-7,TRBV5-1,CASSSLAGSYEQYF
TRBJ2-1,TRBV5-6,CASSGTREGNEQFF
TRBJ2-2,TRBV4-3,CASSQEGGRDTGELFF
TRBJ2-7,TRBV6-1,CASSDLGRGYEQYF
TRBJ2-7,TRBV10-1,CASSGGRVAGVMYF
TRBJ1-3,TRBV7-9,CASSFPRTGGNGNTIYF
TRBJ1-1,TRBV4-3,CASSQDSGYSKSEAFF
TRBJ1-1,TRBV19,CASSTIYTGDNTEAFF
TRBJ1-2,TRBV6-5,CASSYSDRSYGYTF
TRBJ2-1,TRBV29-1,CSVERASGRSEQFF
TRBJ2-6,TRBV6-5,CASSPITSGANVLTF
TRBJ1-5,TRBV19,CASSPPGASNQPQHF
TRBJ2-1,TRBV7-9,CASRSGTGGYNEQFF
TRBJ2-7,TRBV4-2,CASSQDHVSEQYF
TRBJ1-5,TRBV28,CASSPRQGRANQPQHF
TRBJ1-1,TRBV2,CASHRGPSTEAFF
TRBJ1-1,TRBV30,CAWSLNPGQEAFF
TRBJ2-7,TRBV7-2,CASSSPLGVYEQYF
TRBJ2-3,TRBV5-1,CASRIAGVGTDTQYF
TRBJ2-7,TRBV7-8,CASSPTSYEQYF
TRBJ2-4,TRBV7-2,CASSSRKQGGKNIQYF
TRBJ2-5,TRBV28,CASSLPSGTGGQETQYF
TRBJ2-3,TRBV7-8,CASRGEAGAYTDTQYF
TRBJ2-7,TRBV19,CASSSRPDRPYEQYF
TRBJ2-5,TRBV7-2,CASSLGLPGETQYF
TRBJ2-5,TRBV4-1,CASSQDRLEGQETQYF
TRBJ2-3,TRBV28,CASSDRGPSTDTQYF
TRBJ2-7,TRBV5-8,CASSMGGVLTYEQYF
TRBJ1-2,TRBV4-3,CASSPGNNYGYTF
TRBJ2-7,TRBV30,CASTPLSSYEQYF
TRBJ2-7,TRBV18,CASSLGGSSYEQYF
TRBJ2-5,TRBV4-2,CASSQAKGKRGKETQYF
TRBJ2-5,TRBV7-2,CASSSWTVQETQYF
TRBJ1-2,TRBV6-4,CASSEGQGGNGYTF
TRBJ2-2,TRBV5-1,CASSFVTGVNTGELFF
TRBJ1-1,TRBV2,CASRQVNTEAFF
TRBJ2-7,TRBV5-1,CASSPRTGSYEQYF
TRBJ1-1,TRBV9,CASSVAVGAGEAFF
TRBJ1-6,TRBV30,CAWSWRSYNSPLHF
TRBJ2-1,TRBV6-1,CASPGVSSYNEQFF
TRBJ1-5,TRBV6-1,CASSAGPGHQPQHF
TRBJ1-1,TRBV6-6,CASSYQGNTEAFF
TRBJ2-5,TRBV5-6,CASSLGPSPETQYF
TRBJ1-2,TRBV5-1,CASSLARMSLYTF
TRBJ1-2,TRBV7-2,CASSQVKTYGYTF
TRBJ1-2,TRBV6-5,CASGLTGAGYTF